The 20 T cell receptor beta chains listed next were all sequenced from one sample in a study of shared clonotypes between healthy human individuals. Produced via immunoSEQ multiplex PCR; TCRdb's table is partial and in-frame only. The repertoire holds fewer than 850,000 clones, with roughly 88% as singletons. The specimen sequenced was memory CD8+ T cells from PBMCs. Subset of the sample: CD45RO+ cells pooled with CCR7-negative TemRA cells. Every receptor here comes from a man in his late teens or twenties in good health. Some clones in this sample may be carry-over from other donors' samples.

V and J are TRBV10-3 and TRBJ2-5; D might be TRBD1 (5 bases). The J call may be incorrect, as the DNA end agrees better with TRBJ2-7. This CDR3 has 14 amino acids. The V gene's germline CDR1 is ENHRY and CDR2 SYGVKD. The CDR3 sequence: CAISEGRVSHEQYF. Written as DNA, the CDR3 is TGTGCCATCAGTGAGGGCAGGGTCTCACACGAGCAGTACTTC.

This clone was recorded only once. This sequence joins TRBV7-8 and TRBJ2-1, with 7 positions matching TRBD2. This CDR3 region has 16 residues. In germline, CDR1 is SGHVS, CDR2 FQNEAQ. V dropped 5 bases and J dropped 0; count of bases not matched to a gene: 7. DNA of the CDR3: TGTGCCAGCAGCATCAGCGGGACCAGCTCCTACAATGAGCAGTTCTTC. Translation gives CASSISGTSSYNEQFF. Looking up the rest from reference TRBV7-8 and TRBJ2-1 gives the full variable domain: GAGVSQSPRYKVAKRGQDVALRCDPISGHVSLFWYQQALGQGPEFLTYFQNEAQLDKSGLPSDRFFAERPEGSVSTLKIQRTQQEDSAVYLCASSISGTSSYNEQFFGPGTRLTVL.

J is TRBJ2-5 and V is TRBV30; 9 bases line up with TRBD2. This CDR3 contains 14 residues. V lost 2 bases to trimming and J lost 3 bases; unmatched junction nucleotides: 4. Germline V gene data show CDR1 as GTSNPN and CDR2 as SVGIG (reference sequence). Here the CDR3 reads CAWSTRLAEETQYF. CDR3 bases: TGTGCCTGGAGTACTCGACTAGCGGAAGAGACCCAGTACTTC.

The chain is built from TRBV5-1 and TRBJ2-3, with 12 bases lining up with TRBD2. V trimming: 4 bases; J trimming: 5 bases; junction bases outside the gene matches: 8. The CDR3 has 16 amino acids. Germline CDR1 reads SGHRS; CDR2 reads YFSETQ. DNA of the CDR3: TGCGCCAGCAGCCCCCAACTAGCGGGAGGCATAGATACGCAGTATTTT. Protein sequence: CASSPQLAGGIDTQYF. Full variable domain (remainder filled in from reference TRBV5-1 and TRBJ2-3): KAGVTQTPRYLIKTRGQQVTLSCSPISGHRSVSWYQQTPGQGLQFLFEYFSETQRNKGNFPGRFSGRQFSNSRSEMNVSTLELGDSALYLCASSPQLAGGIDTQYFGPGTRLTVL.

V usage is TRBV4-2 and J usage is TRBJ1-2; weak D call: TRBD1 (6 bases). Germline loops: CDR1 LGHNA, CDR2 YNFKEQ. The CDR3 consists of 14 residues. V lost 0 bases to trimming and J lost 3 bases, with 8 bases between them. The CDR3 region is CASSQDRGYYGYTF. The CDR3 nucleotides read TGTGCCAGCAGCCAAGATAGGGGGTACTATGGCTACACCTTC.

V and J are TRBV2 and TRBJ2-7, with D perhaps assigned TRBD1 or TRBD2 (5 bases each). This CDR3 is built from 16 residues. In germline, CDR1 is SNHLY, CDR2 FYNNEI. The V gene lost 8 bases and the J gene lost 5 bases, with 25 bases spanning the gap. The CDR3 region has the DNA TGTGCCAGCCAGGTCGGGACCTTCGTGAACGTGGACGAGCAGTACTTC. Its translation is CASQVGTFVNVDEQYF.

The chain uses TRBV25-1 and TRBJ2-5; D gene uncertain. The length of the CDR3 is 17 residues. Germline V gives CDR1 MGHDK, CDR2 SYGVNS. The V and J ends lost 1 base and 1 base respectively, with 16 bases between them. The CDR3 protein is CASSEFTGLPSQETQYF. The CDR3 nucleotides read TGTGCCAGCAGTGAATTCACCGGTCTCCCTAGCCAAGAGACCCAGTACTTC.

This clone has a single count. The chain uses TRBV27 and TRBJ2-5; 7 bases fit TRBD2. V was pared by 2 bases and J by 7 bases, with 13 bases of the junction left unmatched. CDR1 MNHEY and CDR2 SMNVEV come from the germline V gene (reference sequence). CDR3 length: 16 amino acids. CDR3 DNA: TGTGCCAGCAGTTTAAGGCGCGGGAGTGGTGGTGGGACCCAGTACTTC. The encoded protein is CASSLRRGSGGGTQYF.

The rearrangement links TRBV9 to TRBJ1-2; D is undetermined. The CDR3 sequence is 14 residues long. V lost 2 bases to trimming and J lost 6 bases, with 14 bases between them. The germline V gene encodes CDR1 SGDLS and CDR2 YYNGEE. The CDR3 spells CASSVEGVLHGYTF. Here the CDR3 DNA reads TGTGCCAGCAGCGTCGAGGGCGTGCTCCATGGCTACACCTTC.

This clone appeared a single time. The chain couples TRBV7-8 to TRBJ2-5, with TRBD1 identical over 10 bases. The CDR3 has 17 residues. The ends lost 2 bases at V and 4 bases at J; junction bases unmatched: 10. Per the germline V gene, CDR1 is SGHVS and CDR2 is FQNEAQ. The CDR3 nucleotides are TGTGCCAGCAGCTTAACTTTGGGACAGGGGAGGTCAGAGACCCAGTACTTC. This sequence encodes CASSLTLGQGRSETQYF.

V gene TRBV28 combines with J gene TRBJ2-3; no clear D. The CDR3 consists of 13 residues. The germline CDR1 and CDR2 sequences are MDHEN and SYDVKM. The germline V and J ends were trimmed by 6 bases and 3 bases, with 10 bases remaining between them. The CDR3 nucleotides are TGTGCCAGCAGCTCTATGGGGACAGATACGCAGTATTTT. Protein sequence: CASSSMGTDTQYF.

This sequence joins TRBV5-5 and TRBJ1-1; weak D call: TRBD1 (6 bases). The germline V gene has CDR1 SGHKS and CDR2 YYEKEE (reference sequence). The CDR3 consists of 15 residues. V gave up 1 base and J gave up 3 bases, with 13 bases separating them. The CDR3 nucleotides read TGTGCCAGCAGCTTGCGGCAGGGGCTCGACACTGAAGCTTTCTTT. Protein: CASSLRQGLDTEAFF. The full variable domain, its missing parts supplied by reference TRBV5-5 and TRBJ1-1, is DAGVTQSPTHLIKTRGQQVTLRCSPISGHKSVSWYQQVLGQGPQFIFQYYEKEERGRGNFPDRFSARQFPNYSSELNVNALLLGDSALYLCASSLRQGLDTEAFFGQGTRLTVV.

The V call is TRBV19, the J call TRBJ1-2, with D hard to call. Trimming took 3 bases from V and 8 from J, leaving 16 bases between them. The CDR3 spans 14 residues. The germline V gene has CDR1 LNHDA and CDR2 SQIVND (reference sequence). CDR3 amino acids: CASSIILTSSGYTF. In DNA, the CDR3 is TGTGCCAGTAGTATCATTCTAACGTCCTCCGGCTACACCTTC.

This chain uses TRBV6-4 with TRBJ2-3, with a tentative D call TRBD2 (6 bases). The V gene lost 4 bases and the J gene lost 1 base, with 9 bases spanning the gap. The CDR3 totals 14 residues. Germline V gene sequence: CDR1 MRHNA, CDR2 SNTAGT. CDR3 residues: CASSGASGTDTQYF. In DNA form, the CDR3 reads TGTGCCAGCAGTGGGGCTAGCGGCACAGATACGCAGTATTTT.

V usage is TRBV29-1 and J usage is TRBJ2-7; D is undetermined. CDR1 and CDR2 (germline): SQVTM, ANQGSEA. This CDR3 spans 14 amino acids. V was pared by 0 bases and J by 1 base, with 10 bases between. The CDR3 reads CSVEDRASSYEQYF. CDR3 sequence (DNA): TGCAGCGTTGAAGATCGGGCATCGTCCTACGAGCAGTACTTC.

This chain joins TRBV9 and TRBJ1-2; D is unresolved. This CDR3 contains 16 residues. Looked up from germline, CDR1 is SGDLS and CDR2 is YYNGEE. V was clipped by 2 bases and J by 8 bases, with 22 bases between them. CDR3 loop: CASSVGPTLGRAGYTF. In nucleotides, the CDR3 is TGTGCCAGCAGCGTCGGGCCTACACTCGGGCGGGCCGGCTACACCTTC.

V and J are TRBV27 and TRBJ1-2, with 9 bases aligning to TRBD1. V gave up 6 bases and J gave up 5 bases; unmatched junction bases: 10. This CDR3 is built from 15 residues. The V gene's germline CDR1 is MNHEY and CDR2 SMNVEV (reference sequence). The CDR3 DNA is TGTGCCAGCAGAATTCCGGGACAGGGAGCGTATGGCTACACCTTC. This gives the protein CASRIPGQGAYGYTF.

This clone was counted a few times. CDR3 sequence (DNA): TGTGCCATCACTAGGACACAAAACACTGAAGCTTTCTTT. Translated: CAITRTQNTEAFF. The chain links TRBV10-3 to TRBJ1-1; TRBD1 might be the D (5 bases). The V gene's germline CDR1 is ENHRY and CDR2 SYGVKD. The CDR3 spans 13 residues. Deletions cut 7 bases from V and 2 bases from J, with 11 bases between.

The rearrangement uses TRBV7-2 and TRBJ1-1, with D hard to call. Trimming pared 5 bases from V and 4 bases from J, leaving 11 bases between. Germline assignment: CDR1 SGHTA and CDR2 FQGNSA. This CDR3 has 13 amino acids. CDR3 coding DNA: TGTGCCAGCAGCCACAGTTGGGGCACTGAAGCTTTCTTT. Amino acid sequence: CASSHSWGTEAFF.

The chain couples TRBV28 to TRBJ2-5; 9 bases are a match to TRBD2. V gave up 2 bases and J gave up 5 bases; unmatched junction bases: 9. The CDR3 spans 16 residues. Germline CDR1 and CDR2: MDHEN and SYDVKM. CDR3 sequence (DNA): TGTGCCAGCAGTTTAACGCGGGAGGGAGAAGGGGAGACCCAGTACTTC. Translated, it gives CASSLTREGEGETQYF.